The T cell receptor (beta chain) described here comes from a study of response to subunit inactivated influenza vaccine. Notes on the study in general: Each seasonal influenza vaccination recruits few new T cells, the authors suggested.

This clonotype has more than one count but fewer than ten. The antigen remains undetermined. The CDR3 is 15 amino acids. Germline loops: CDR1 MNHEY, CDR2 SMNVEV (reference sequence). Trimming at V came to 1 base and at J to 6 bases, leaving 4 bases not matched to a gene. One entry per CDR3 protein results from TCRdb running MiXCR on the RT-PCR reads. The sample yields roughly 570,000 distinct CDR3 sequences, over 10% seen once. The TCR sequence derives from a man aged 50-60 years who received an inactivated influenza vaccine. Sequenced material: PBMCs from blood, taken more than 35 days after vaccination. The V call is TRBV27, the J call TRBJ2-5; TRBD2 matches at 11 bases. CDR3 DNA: TGTGCCAGCAGTTTATTAGCGGGAGGGCCAAAGACCCAGTACTTC. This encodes CASSLLAGGPKTQYF.